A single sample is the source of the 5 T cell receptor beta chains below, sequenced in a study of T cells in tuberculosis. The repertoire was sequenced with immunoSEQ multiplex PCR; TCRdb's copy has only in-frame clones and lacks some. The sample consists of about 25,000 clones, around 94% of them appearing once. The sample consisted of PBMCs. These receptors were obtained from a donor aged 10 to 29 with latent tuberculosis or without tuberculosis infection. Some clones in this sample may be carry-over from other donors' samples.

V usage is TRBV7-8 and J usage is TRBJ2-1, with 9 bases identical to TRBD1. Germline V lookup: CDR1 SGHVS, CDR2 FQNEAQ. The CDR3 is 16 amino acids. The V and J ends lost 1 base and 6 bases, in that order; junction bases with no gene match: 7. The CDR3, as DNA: TGTGCCAGCAGCTTAGTGGGGGGACAGGGAGGCAATGAGCAGTTCTTC. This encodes CASSLVGGQGGNEQFF.

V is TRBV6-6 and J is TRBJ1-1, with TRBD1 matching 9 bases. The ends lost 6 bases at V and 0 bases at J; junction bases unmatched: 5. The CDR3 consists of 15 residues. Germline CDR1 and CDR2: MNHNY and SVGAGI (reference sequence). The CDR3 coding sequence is TGTGCCAGCAGCTGGACAGGGGTCATGAACACTGAAGCTTTCTTT. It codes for CASSWTGVMNTEAFF.

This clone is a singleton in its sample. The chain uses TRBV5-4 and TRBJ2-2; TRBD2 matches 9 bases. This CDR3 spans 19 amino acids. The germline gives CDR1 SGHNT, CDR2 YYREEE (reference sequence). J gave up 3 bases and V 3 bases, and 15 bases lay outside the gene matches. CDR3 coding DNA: TGTGCCAGCAGCTCCCCGGAGTCGATAGCGGGGGTTCACACCGGGGAGCTGTTTTTT. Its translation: CASSSPESIAGVHTGELFF.

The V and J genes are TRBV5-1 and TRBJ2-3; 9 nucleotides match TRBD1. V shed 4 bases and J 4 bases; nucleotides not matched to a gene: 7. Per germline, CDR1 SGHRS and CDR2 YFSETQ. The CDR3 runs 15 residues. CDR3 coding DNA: TGCGCCAGCAGCCCCGGACAGGGGAGGCCAGATACGCAGTATTTT. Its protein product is CASSPGQGRPDTQYF.

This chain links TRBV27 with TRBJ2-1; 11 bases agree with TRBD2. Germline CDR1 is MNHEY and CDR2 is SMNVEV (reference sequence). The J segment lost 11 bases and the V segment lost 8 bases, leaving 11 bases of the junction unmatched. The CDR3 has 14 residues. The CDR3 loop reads CASVDRGTSGKQFF. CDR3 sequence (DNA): TGTGCCAGCGTGGATCGAGGGACTAGCGGTAAGCAGTTCTTC.